These 26 T cell receptor beta chains share one sample of origin, sequenced in a study of identical twins. MiXCR was run by TCRdb on the 5' RACE reads, yielding one entry per CDR3 protein. This sample has hundreds of thousands of distinct CDR3 sequences; roughly 18% occur once, and the top ten carry approximately 14%. These data were likewise used in another study, on T cells expressing NK-cell markers.

Material: PBMCs. The receptors shown here come from a woman aged 18-35 years in good health.

This CDR3 is CASSPASGTISSYNEQFF. CDR3 sequence (DNA): TGTGCCAGCAGTCCTGCCTCTGGGACTATTAGCTCCTACAATGAGCAGTTCTTC. The V gene is TRBV12-3 or TRBV12-4, the J gene TRBJ2-1; 7 bases are shared with TRBD2. Trimming cost V 5 bases and J 0 bases; bases outside gene matches: 13. CDR3 size: 18 residues.

V usage is TRBV20-1 and J usage is TRBJ2-3, with 7 bases lining up with TRBD1. CDR1 is DFQATT and CDR2 is SNEGSKA in the germline V gene (reference sequence). V was clipped by 3 bases and J by 4 bases; unmatched bases: 4. This CDR3 region has 13 residues. CDR3 nucleotide sequence: TGCAGTGCTAGGTTCAGGGGGTCAGATACGCAGTATTTT. It encodes CSARFRGSDTQYF.

This clonotype was found a few times. This CDR3 is CATSRVLRGSGKSDTQYF. For the CDR3, the DNA is TGTGCCACCAGCAGAGTTTTAAGAGGGAGTGGAAAATCAGATACGCAGTATTTT. The chain has TRBV15 and TRBJ2-3; weak D call: TRBD2 (5 bases). Germline V CDR1 and CDR2: LNHNV, YYDKDF (reference sequence). The CDR3 contains 18 residues. The V gene lost 1 base and the J gene lost 4 bases, with 21 bases spanning the gap.

This clonotype has a handful of counts. The V and J genes are TRBV20-1 and TRBJ2-1; 8 nucleotides line up with TRBD2. The junction had 8 bases not matched to a gene; V was cut back by 0 bases and J by 4 bases. The germline CDR1 and CDR2 sequences are DFQATT and SNEGSKA (reference sequence). This CDR3 comprises 16 residues. The CDR3 bases are TGCAGTGCTAGAGATAACCGGGAGGGCCGGTACAATGAGCAGTTCTTC. This codes for CSARDNREGRYNEQFF.

The table lists this clonotype with a few counts. V gene TRBV7-9 combines with J gene TRBJ1-2; TRBD1 might be the D (5 bases). The CDR3 covers 12 residues. Germline V gene sequence: CDR1 SEHNR, CDR2 FQNEAQ (reference sequence). With 1 base removed from V and 10 bases from J, the gap between germline ends came to 10 bases. The CDR3 region has the DNA TGTGCCAGCAGCTTAGATCAGGGAGACTACACCTTC. This codes for CASSLDQGDYTF.

There are a few counts of this clonotype. The chain uses TRBV12-3 or TRBV12-4 and TRBJ2-3, with 10 bases lining up with TRBD2. CDR3 length: 15 amino acids. The V segment lost 10 bases and the J segment 7 bases; nucleotides outside the gene matches: 14. This CDR3 reads CATAHVSGGDNTQYF. The CDR3 coding sequence is TGTGCCACCGCCCATGTCAGCGGGGGGGATAATACGCAGTATTTT.

This rearrangement joins TRBV5-6 to TRBJ2-7; no reliable D call. This CDR3 region has 12 residues. CDR1 and CDR2 from the germline V gene are SGHDT and YYEEEE. V was shortened by 4 bases and J by 2 bases, with 7 bases between the two germline ends. CDR3 protein: CASSTSPYEQYF. The CDR3 DNA is TGTGCCAGCAGCACCTCCCCCTACGAGCAGTACTTC.

The J gene is TRBJ2-5, the V gene TRBV6-5; D unresolved. The V end was cut by 3 bases, the J end by 5 bases, with 7 bases between. The CDR3 covers 12 residues. The germline V gene has CDR1 MNHEY and CDR2 SVGAGI. The CDR3 region is CASSYDPETQYF. CDR3 nucleotide sequence: TGTGCCAGCAGTTATGATCCGGAGACCCAGTACTTC.

This clonotype occurred a few times. V gene TRBV5-1 combines with J gene TRBJ1-1; D may be TRBD1 (5 bases). Germline V gene lookup returns CDR1 SGHRS and CDR2 YFSETQ. V was clipped by 4 bases and J by 5 bases, with 15 bases between them. The CDR3 runs 14 residues. CDR3 protein: CASSQGPPSTEAFF. The CDR3 DNA sequence: TGCGCCAGCAGCCAGGGCCCTCCAAGTACTGAAGCTTTCTTT.

This chain joins TRBV20-1 and TRBJ2-7; a possible D gene is TRBD1 (5 bases). The V end lost 5 bases, the J end lost 9 bases, and 14 bases lay between the germline ends. This CDR3 is 11 amino acids long. Germline V CDR1 and CDR2: DFQATT, SNEGSKA (reference sequence). CDR3 sequence: CSAVQGDRQYF. The CDR3, as DNA: TGCAGTGCTGTGCAGGGTGATAGGCAGTACTTC.

This clonotype was counted between two and nine times. This chain joins TRBV6-5 and TRBJ1-3; D may be TRBD1 (6 bases). Trimming left V 2 bases short and J 0 bases short, with 14 bases between. The germline CDR1 and CDR2 sequences are MNHEY and SVGAGI. The CDR3 is 17 residues long. CDR3 loop: CASSYVIGGGSGNTIYF. In DNA, the CDR3 is TGTGCCAGCAGTTACGTTATTGGAGGGGGCTCTGGAAACACCATATATTTT.

The gene calls are TRBV12-3 or TRBV12-4 and TRBJ2-3; 7 bases are shared with TRBD2. The J segment lost 9 bases and the V segment lost 7 bases, leaving 13 bases of the junction unmatched. The CDR3 extends over 14 amino acids. CDR3 sequence: CASITTRGRGTQYF. The CDR3 bases are TGTGCCAGCATTACTACCCGTGGGCGGGGGACGCAGTATTTT.

The chain joins TRBV6-5 to TRBJ1-1, with D hard to call. This CDR3 region has 13 residues. V was cut by 2 bases and J by 5 bases, with 9 bases left in between. Germline CDR1 is MNHEY and CDR2 is SVGAGI. DNA of the CDR3: TGTGCCAGCAGTTACACCCCCGGGACTGAAGCTTTCTTT. Translation: CASSYTPGTEAFF.

This chain links TRBV7-6 with TRBJ2-7; D uncertain. Germline values: CDR1 SGHVS, CDR2 FNYEAQ. V was shortened by 6 bases and J by 0 bases, with 18 bases between the two germline ends. The CDR3 runs to 16 residues. CDR3 sequence reads: CASSSIRAGSSYEQYF. The CDR3 DNA is TGTGCCAGCAGTTCCATAAGGGCCGGCAGCTCCTACGAGCAGTACTTC.

This clonotype was seen a few times. The rearrangement uses TRBV2 and TRBJ2-3; D possibly corresponds to TRBD2 (5 bases). CDR1 and CDR2 (germline): SNHLY, FYNNEI. The CDR3 extends over 13 amino acids. V was shortened by 6 bases and J by 2 bases, with 9 bases between the two germline ends. The CDR3, as DNA: TGTGCCAGCAGGCGGGCGACCACAGATACGCAGTATTTT. The encoded protein is CASRRATTDTQYF.

The chain links TRBV6-5 to TRBJ2-7; possibly TRBD1 or TRBD2 for D (5 bases each). This CDR3 comprises 13 residues. Germline V gives CDR1 MNHEY, CDR2 SVGAGI. V was shortened by 4 bases and J by 6 bases, with 13 bases between the two germline ends. Written as DNA, the CDR3 is TGTGCCAGCAGTTGGGGACCAGGGACCGAGCAGTACTTC. Protein sequence: CASSWGPGTEQYF.

This clonotype was observed a handful of times. The J gene is TRBJ2-7, the V gene TRBV15; D gene uncertain. CDR1 LNHNV and CDR2 YYDKDF come from the germline V gene (reference sequence). The CDR3 has 13 residues. The V end lost 0 bases, the J end lost 2 bases, and 5 bases lay between the germline ends. CDR3 loop: CATSRDMTYEQYF. CDR3 nucleotides: TGTGCCACCAGCAGAGATATGACCTACGAGCAGTACTTC.

This clonotype turned up a few times. The chain joins TRBV14 to TRBJ2-3; no clear D gene. The CDR3 has 14 residues. V dropped 1 base and J dropped 3 bases, with 8 bases sitting between them. Germline lookup yields CDR1 SGHDN and CDR2 FVKESK. CDR3 region: CASSQAIGTDTQYF. CDR3 nucleotides: TGTGCCAGCAGCCAAGCCATCGGAACAGATACGCAGTATTTT.

The V and J genes are TRBV6-1 and TRBJ2-5; 8 nucleotides align to TRBD2. The V gene end was trimmed by 6 bases and the J gene end by 5 bases; junction bases not matched to a gene: 11. The CDR3 length is 15 residues. CDR1 and CDR2 from the germline V gene are MNHNS and SASEGT. This CDR3 is CASSGGDVFGETQYF. The DNA of the CDR3 is TGTGCCAGCAGCGGGGGGGACGTCTTTGGGGAGACCCAGTACTTC.

This clonotype was detected a few times. V and J are TRBV5-4 and TRBJ1-1, with D unclear. The CDR3 contains 14 residues. Deletions cut 0 bases from V and 0 bases from J, with 6 bases between. Germline assignment: CDR1 SGHNT and CDR2 YYREEE (reference sequence). Here the CDR3 DNA reads TGTGCCAGCAGCTTGGGAGAGTTGAACACTGAAGCTTTCTTT. Translation gives CASSLGELNTEAFF.

This clonotype was counted between two and nine times. This chain connects TRBV20-1 to TRBJ2-7; no clear D. The V end was cut by 5 bases, the J end by 4 bases, with 9 bases between. The CDR3 covers 11 residues. Germline CDR1 and CDR2: DFQATT and SNEGSKA (reference sequence). For the CDR3, the DNA is TGCAGTGCTGTGAGGAGTTACGAGCAGTACTTC. Translated, it gives CSAVRSYEQYF.

This clonotype has just a few counts. The V call is TRBV12-3 or TRBV12-4, the J call TRBJ1-6, with D perhaps TRBD1 (6 bases). There are 15 residues in the CDR3. The V end lost 5 bases, the J end lost 9 bases, and 17 bases lay between the germline ends. The CDR3 DNA reads TGTGCCAGCAGTCTCTACGGCATGGGGGCTTCACCCCTCCACTTT. This sequence encodes CASSLYGMGASPLHF.

This clonotype was seen only a few times. The chain carries TRBV3-1 and TRBJ1-5, with unresolved D. CDR1 is LGHDT, CDR2 YNNKEL, per germline (reference sequence). This CDR3 has 16 amino acids. The V and J ends lost 1 base and 0 bases respectively, with 10 bases between them. The CDR3 DNA reads TGTGCCAGCAGCCAAGGGCCTTTAAATAGCAATCAGCCCCAGCATTTT. Translation: CASSQGPLNSNQPQHF.

This clonotype was seen repeatedly, ten times or more. V usage is TRBV20-1 and J usage is TRBJ2-5; possibly TRBD1 for D (7 bases). Trimming pared 1 base from V and 5 bases from J, leaving 14 bases between. Germline lookup yields CDR1 DFQATT and CDR2 SNEGSKA (reference sequence). The CDR3 is made up of 14 amino acids. CDR3 bases: TGCAGTGCTAGAGGGCCAGGGGGGCTGGAGACCCAGTACTTC. Protein: CSARGPGGLETQYF.

Note on this clonotype: One end of the junction does not line up with germline, which may come from a read error. This chain links TRBV20-1 with TRBJ2-1; 13 bases align to TRBD2. The CDR3 totals 15 residues. Germline values: CDR1 DFQATT, CDR2 SNEGSKA (reference sequence). The CDR3 protein is CSASRTSGSYNGQFF. CDR3 DNA: TGCAGTGCTAGTCGGACTAGCGGGAGCTACAATGGGCAGTTCTTC.

The genes are TRBV7-9 and TRBJ2-3, with 8 bases identical to TRBD1. Germline trimming cut 1 base from V and 6 bases from J; bases unmatched to any gene: 6. The CDR3 length is 15 residues. Germline V gene sequence: CDR1 SEHNR, CDR2 FQNEAQ (reference sequence). CDR3 residues: CASSLGAGGMDTQYF. CDR3 sequence (DNA): TGTGCCAGCAGCTTAGGCGCAGGGGGCATGGATACGCAGTATTTT. The full variable domain, rest sourced from reference TRBV7-9 and TRBJ2-3, is DTGVSQNPRHKITKRGQNVTFRCDPISEHNRLYWYRQTLGQGPEFLTYFQNEAQLEKSRLLSDRFSAERPKGSFSTLEIQRTEQGDSAMYLCASSLGAGGMDTQYFGPGTRLTVL.